These 2 T cell receptor beta chains came from one sample sequenced in a study of blood T cells in healthy people across ages. Sample-barcoded 5' priming and a J-beta primer mix drove a second PCR of about 7 to 11 cycles. Using its own MiXCR run on the 5' RACE reads, TCRdb lists one record per CDR3 protein. The repertoire holds roughly 640,000 distinct CDR3 sequences, with roughly 30% as singletons. Sequences were obtained from blood. Source of these receptors: a woman older than 75 in good health.

This clonotype appeared many times. In DNA form, the CDR3 reads TGTGCCAGCAGTTCGCTGAGAGGGGATACGCAGTATTTT. It translates to CASSSLRGDTQYF. The J gene is TRBJ2-3, the V gene TRBV27; tentative D call: TRBD2 (5 bases). In germline, CDR1 is MNHEY, CDR2 SMNVEV (reference sequence). The CDR3 length is 13 residues. V lost 4 bases, J lost 6 bases, and 11 bases lay in between.

This clonotype was picked up many times. This chain joins TRBV2 and TRBJ1-2; the match to TRBD1 covers 7 bases. This CDR3 comprises 12 residues. V lost 8 bases, J lost 5 bases, and 5 bases stayed unmatched. Germline CDR1 and CDR2: SNHLY and FYNNEI. CDR3 protein: CASPDRDYGYTF. The CDR3 DNA follows: TGTGCCAGCCCTGACAGGGATTATGGCTACACCTTC. Combining the CDR3 with reference TRBV2 and TRBJ1-2 gives the whole variable domain EPEVTQTPSHQVTQMGQEVILRCVPISNHLYFYWYRQILGQKVEFLVSFYNNEISEKSEIFDDQFSVERPDGSNFTLKIRSTKLEDSAMYFCASPDRDYGYTFGSGTRLTVV.